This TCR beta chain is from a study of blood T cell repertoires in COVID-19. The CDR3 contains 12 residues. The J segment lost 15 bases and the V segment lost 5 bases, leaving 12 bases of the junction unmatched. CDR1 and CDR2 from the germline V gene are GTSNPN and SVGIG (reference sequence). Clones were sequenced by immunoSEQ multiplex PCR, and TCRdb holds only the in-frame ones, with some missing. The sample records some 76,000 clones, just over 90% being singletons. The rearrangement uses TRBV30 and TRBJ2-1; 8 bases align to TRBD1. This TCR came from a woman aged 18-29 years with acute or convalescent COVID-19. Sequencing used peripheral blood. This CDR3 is CAWDRGPRTVFF. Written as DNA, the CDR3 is TGTGCCTGGGACAGGGGCCCTCGGACGGTGTTCTTC.